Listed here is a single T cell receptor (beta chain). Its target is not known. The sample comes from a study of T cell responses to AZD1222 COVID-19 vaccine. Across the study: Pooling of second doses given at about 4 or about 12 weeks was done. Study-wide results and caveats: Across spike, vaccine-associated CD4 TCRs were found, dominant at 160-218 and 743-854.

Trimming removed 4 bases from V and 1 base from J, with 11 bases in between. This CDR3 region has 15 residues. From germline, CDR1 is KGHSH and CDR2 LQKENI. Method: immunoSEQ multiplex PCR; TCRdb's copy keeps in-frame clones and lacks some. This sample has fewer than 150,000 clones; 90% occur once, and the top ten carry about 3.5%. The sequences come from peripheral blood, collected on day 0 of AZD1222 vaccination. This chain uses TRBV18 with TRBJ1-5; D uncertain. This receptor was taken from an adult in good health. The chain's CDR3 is CASSRTGRSNQPQHF. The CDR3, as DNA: TGTGCCAGCTCACGTACTGGGAGGAGCAATCAGCCCCAGCATTTT.